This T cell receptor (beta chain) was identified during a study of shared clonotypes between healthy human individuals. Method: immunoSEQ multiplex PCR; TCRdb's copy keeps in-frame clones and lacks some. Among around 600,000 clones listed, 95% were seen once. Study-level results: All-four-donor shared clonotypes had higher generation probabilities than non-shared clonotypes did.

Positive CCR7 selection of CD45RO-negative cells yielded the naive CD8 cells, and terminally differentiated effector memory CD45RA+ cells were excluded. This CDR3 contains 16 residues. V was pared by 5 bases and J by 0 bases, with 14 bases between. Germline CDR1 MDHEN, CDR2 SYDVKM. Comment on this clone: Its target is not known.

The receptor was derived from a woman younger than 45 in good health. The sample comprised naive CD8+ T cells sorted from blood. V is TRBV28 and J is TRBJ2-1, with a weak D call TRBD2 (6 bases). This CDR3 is CASSPRRGSSYNEQFF. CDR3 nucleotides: TGTGCCAGCAGTCCCCGTCGGGGGAGCTCCTACAATGAGCAGTTCTTC.